The 22 T cell receptor beta chains in this list originate from one sample, sequenced in a study of T cell repertoires in cytomegalovirus infection. TCRdb fed the reads into MiXCR, producing one record per CDR3 protein. This table has around 210,000 distinct CDR3 sequences, under 8.5% appearing once. The sample consisted of PBMCs. These TCRs come from a human donor in good health (CMV status not recorded). Some clones in this sample may be carry-over from other donors' samples.

The sample holds many counts of this clonotype. The chain uses TRBV6-2 or TRBV6-3 and TRBJ1-5; TRBD1 might be the D (6 bases). V was cut by 6 bases and J by 8 bases, with 23 bases left in between. CDR3 length: 16 amino acids. The germline gives CDR1 MNHEY, CDR2 SVGEGT. DNA for the CDR3: TGTGCCAGCAGCCATAAAGACCCACAGGGCCGAGAGCCCCAGCATTTT. Encoded protein: CASSHKDPQGREPQHF.

This clonotype was counted between two and nine times. The CDR3 sequence: CASSFGGSLNTGELFF. CDR3 coding DNA: TGCGCCAGCAGCTTTGGGGGGTCCCTGAACACCGGGGAGCTGTTTTTT. The chain joins TRBV5-1 to TRBJ2-2; a possible D gene is TRBD2 (6 bases). Trimming shortened V by 2 bases and J by 1 base, and 12 bases separated the two germline ends. CDR1 is SGHRS and CDR2 is YFSETQ in the germline V gene. The CDR3 runs to 16 residues.

The sample holds many counts of this clonotype. V usage is TRBV5-1 and J usage is TRBJ2-2; D is perhaps TRBD1 (5 bases). CDR1 is SGHRS, CDR2 YFSETQ, per germline. The V and J ends lost 5 bases and 0 bases respectively, with 14 bases between them. There are 16 residues in the CDR3. The CDR3, as DNA: TGCGCCAGCAGGCGAGAAGGGGATTCGAACACCGGGGAGCTGTTTTTT. It encodes CASRREGDSNTGELFF.

This clonotype was counted ten times or more. The gene calls are TRBV5-1 and TRBJ2-1; D remains ambiguous. CDR1 and CDR2 from the germline V gene are SGHRS and YFSETQ. The V end was cut by 0 bases, the J end by 9 bases, with 19 bases between. The CDR3 is 16 amino acids. This CDR3 reads CASSLEGRYSIGEQFF. CDR3 bases: TGCGCCAGCAGCTTGGAAGGACGCTATAGTATTGGTGAGCAGTTCTTC.

This clonotype is medium-sized (0.01 to 0.1%) by share. V is TRBV7-2 and J is TRBJ2-5; 7 positions agree with TRBD1. Unmatched junction bases numbered 6, after V lost 4 bases and J lost 1 base. This CDR3 spans 15 amino acids. Germline V gene data show CDR1 as SGHTA and CDR2 as FQGNSA. In DNA form, the CDR3 reads TGTGCCAGCAGCTCACAACGACAGGGCCAAGAGACCCAGTACTTC. Amino acid sequence: CASSSQRQGQETQYF.

This clonotype was observed at least ten times. The V gene is TRBV20-1, the J gene TRBJ2-2; a possible D gene is TRBD1 (6 bases). This CDR3 comprises 14 residues. The V gene's germline CDR1 is DFQATT and CDR2 SNEGSKA (reference sequence). Trimming stripped 5 bases from V and 6 bases from J, with 16 bases between. CDR3 nucleotides: TGCAGTGCTGGGCCAGGGGAATCTCCCGGGGAGCTGTTTTTT. This translates into CSAGPGESPGELFF.

DNA of the CDR3: TGTGCCAGCAGTTACTCGAGAGAGTGGCAGTACTTC. It yields the protein CASSYSREWQYF. The genes are TRBV6-5 and TRBJ2-7; no reliable D call. This CDR3 spans 12 amino acids. V was cut by 0 bases and J by 9 bases, with 9 bases left in between. CDR1 is MNHEY and CDR2 is SVGAGI in the germline V gene.

This clonotype was seen at least ten times. The V gene is TRBV29-1, the J gene TRBJ1-3; unclear D gene. Germline assignment: CDR1 SQVTM and CDR2 ANQGSEA. Trimming cost V 7 bases and J 2 bases, with 9 bases left between them. The CDR3 sequence is 12 residues long. This chain's CDR3 is CSAGVPGNTIYF. DNA of the CDR3: TGCAGCGCTGGGGTCCCTGGAAACACCATATATTTT.

In this sample, this clonotype turned up a few times. J is TRBJ1-5 and V is TRBV2; no definite D call. CDR1 is SNHLY, CDR2 FYNNEI, per germline. The CDR3 has 13 amino acids. Trimming removed 3 bases at V and 7 bases at J, with 10 bases between. CDR3 DNA: TGTGCCAGCAGTGACTGGGTAGACCAGCCCCAGCATTTT. Its translation: CASSDWVDQPQHF.

The chain carries TRBV11-2 and TRBJ1-4; no firm D call. The CDR3 is 13 residues long. CDR1 and CDR2 from the germline V gene are SGHAT and FQNNGV. The V end lost 2 bases, the J end lost 15 bases, and 16 bases lay between the germline ends. This CDR3 is CASSLSSGERVFF. The CDR3 DNA sequence: TGTGCCAGCAGCTTATCGTCCGGGGAGAGGGTGTTTTTT.

This clonotype was picked up many times. V is TRBV11-2 and J is TRBJ2-6; TRBD2 might be the D (6 bases). CDR3 size: 16 residues. V was shortened by 6 bases and J by 4 bases, with 16 bases between the two germline ends. Germline assignment: CDR1 SGHAT and CDR2 FQNNGV. The chain's CDR3 is CASRPAGGAGANVLTF. Written as DNA, the CDR3 is TGTGCCAGCAGACCAGCCGGGGGAGCCGGGGCCAACGTCCTGACTTTC.

This clonotype has ten or more counts. The chain uses TRBV28 and TRBJ1-5; a weak D match, TRBD1 (5 bases). V was cut by 6 bases and J by 1 base, with 10 bases left in between. The germline gives CDR1 MDHEN, CDR2 SYDVKM. CDR3 size: 14 residues. The CDR3: CASSAGGSNQPQHF. CDR3 coding DNA: TGTGCCAGCAGCGCTGGGGGGAGCAATCAGCCCCAGCATTTT.

In this sample, this clonotype turned up a few times. The rearrangement joins TRBV29-1 to TRBJ2-1, with 8 bases lining up with TRBD2. This CDR3 has 13 residues. Per the germline V gene, CDR1 is SQVTM and CDR2 is ANQGSEA. Trimming removed 4 bases from V and 4 bases from J; junction bases left unmatched: 3. In nucleotides, the CDR3 is TGCAGCGTTGCCGGGGGGGCGTACAATGAGCAGTTCTTC. Its protein is CSVAGGAYNEQFF.

This clonotype was observed at least ten times. The chain couples TRBV28 to TRBJ1-6; D possibly corresponds to TRBD1 (5 bases). This CDR3 has 13 residues. V gave up 6 bases and J gave up 10 bases, with 13 bases separating them. CDR1 and CDR2 (germline): MDHEN, SYDVKM. The CDR3: CASRSDGGSPLHF. CDR3 bases: TGTGCCAGCAGGTCGGACGGGGGATCACCCCTCCACTTT.

This clonotype appeared many times. The chain joins TRBV2 to TRBJ2-7; D may be TRBD1 (5 bases). Trimming pared 3 bases from V and 6 bases from J, leaving 12 bases between. CDR3 length: 13 amino acids. Per germline, CDR1 SNHLY and CDR2 FYNNEI. This chain's CDR3 is CASSEQGWGEQYF. Here the CDR3 DNA reads TGTGCCAGCAGTGAGCAGGGTTGGGGCGAGCAGTACTTC.

This clonotype appeared many times. The V gene is TRBV7-2, the J gene TRBJ2-3; unclear D gene. V was pared by 3 bases and J by 5 bases, with 9 bases between. Germline CDR1 SGHTA, CDR2 FQGNSA. This CDR3 comprises 13 residues. In nucleotides, the CDR3 is TGTGCCAGCAGCTTGGTGGTAAGAGATACGCAGTATTTT. Amino acids: CASSLVVRDTQYF.

This clonotype has just a few counts. The chain uses TRBV20-1 and TRBJ1-1, with D maybe TRBD1 (5 bases). This CDR3 has 13 amino acids. Germline V gene data show CDR1 as DFQATT and CDR2 as SNEGSKA (reference sequence). V was trimmed by 6 bases and J by 6 bases, leaving 17 bases between them. The CDR3 bases are TGCAGTGCCCTTCGGGGGGGGGGGGCTGAAGCTTTCTTT. The encoded protein is CSALRGGGAEAFF.

CDR3 in amino acids: CATSRLLSAVAFF. CDR3 nucleotide sequence: TGTGCCACCAGCAGGTTGTTGAGCGCGGTAGCTTTCTTT. The chain recombines TRBV15 with TRBJ1-1, with D unresolved. The CDR3 sequence is 13 residues long. Germline assignment: CDR1 LNHNV and CDR2 YYDKDF (reference sequence). V was shortened by 3 bases and J by 10 bases, with 15 bases between the two germline ends.

Many counts were recorded for this clonotype. This chain joins TRBV2 and TRBJ1-1; the D is unclear. V was clipped by 6 bases and J by 3 bases, with 14 bases between them. Germline V gene sequence: CDR1 SNHLY, CDR2 FYNNEI. The CDR3 loop spans 14 amino acids. CDR3 residues: CASSLPAGDTEAFF. The CDR3 DNA reads as TGTGCCAGCAGCCTCCCTGCAGGCGACACTGAAGCTTTCTTT.

This clonotype was detected ten times or more. This chain connects TRBV7-8 to TRBJ1-1; D might be TRBD1 (5 bases). The CDR3 totals 16 residues. V was clipped by 2 bases and J by 0 bases, with 13 bases between them. The germline V gene has CDR1 SGHVS and CDR2 FQNEAQ. CDR3 DNA: TGTGCCAGCAGCTTAACAGCGGGGCGGATGAACACTGAAGCTTTCTTT. It codes for CASSLTAGRMNTEAFF.

This clonotype came up many times. This chain joins TRBV29-1 and TRBJ2-2; 8 bases match TRBD1. The V and J ends lost 5 bases and 4 bases, in that order; junction bases with no gene match: 12. CDR1 and CDR2 from the germline V gene are SQVTM and ANQGSEA. The CDR3 is 16 amino acids. The CDR3: CSVKTGTGLSTGELFF. As DNA, the CDR3 is TGCAGCGTTAAAACCGGGACAGGATTATCCACCGGGGAGCTGTTTTTT.

On this clonotype itself: This may come from a read error, since a much larger clone is one base off. The V gene is TRBV6-2 or TRBV6-3, the J gene TRBJ2-7, with TRBD1 matching 8 bases. V was clipped by 7 bases and J by 6 bases; unmatched bases: 8. CDR3 length: 13 residues. The germline V gene has CDR1 MNHEY and CDR2 SVGEGT. CDR3 sequence reads: CASKIGTGGEQYF. In DNA, the CDR3 is TGTGCCAGCAAGATCGGGACAGGCGGCGAGCAGTACTTC.